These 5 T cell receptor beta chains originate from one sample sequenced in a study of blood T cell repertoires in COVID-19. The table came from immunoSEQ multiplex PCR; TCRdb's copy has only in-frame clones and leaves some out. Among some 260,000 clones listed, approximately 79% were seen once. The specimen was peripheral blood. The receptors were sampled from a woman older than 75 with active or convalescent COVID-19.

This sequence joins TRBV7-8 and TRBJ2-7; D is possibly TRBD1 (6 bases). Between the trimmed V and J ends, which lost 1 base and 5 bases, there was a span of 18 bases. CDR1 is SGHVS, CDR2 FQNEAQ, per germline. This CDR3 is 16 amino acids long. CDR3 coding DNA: TGTGCCAGCAGCTTAGAGTTAGGGCAGGGGACCCACGAGCAGTACTTC. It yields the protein CASSLELGQGTHEQYF.

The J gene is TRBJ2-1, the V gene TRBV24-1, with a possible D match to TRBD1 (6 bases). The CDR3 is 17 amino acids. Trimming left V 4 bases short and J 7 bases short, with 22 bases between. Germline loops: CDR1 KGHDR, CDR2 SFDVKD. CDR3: CATSDPAVRGGWNEQFF. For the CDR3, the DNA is TGTGCCACCAGTGACCCGGCGGTCAGGGGCGGGTGGAATGAGCAGTTCTTC.

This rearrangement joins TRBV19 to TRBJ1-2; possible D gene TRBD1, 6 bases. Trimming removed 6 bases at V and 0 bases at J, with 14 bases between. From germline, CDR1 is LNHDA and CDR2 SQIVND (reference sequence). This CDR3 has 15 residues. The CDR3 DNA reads TGTGCCAGTAGGTCAGGGGCCTTTGCTAACTATGGCTACACCTTC. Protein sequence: CASRSGAFANYGYTF.

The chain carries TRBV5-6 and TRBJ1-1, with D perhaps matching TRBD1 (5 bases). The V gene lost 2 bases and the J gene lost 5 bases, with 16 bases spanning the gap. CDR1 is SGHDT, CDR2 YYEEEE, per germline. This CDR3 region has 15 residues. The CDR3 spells CASSFYRKLGTEAFF. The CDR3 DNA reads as TGTGCCAGCAGCTTTTACAGGAAACTCGGGACTGAAGCTTTCTTT.

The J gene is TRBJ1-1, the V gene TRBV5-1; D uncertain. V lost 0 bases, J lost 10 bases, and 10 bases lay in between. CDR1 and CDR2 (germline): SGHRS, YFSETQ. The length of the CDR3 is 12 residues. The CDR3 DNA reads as TGCGCCAGCAGCTTGGACGCCCTCGGAGCTTTCTTT. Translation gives CASSLDALGAFF.